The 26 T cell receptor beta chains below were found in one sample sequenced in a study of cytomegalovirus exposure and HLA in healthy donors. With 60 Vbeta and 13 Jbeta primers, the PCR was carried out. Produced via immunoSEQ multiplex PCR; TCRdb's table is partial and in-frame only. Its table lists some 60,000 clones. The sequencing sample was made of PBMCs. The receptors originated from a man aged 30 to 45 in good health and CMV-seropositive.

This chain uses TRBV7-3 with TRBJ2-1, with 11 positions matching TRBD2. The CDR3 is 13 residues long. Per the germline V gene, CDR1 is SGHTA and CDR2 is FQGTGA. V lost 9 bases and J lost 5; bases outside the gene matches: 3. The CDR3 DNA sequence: TGTGCCAGTACTAGCGGGAGCAACAATGAGCAGTTCTTC. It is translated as CASTSGSNNEQFF. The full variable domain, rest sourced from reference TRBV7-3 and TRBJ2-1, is GAGVSQTPSNKVTEKGKYVELRCDPISGHTALYWYRQSLGQGPEFLIYFQGTGAADDSGLPNDRFFAVRPEGSVSTLKIQRTERGDSAVYLCASTSGSNNEQFFGPGTRLTVL.

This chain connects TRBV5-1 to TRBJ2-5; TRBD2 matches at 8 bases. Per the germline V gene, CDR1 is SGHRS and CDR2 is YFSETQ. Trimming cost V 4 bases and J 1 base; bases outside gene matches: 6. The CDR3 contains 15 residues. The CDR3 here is CASSPRAGAQETQYF. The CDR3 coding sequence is TGCGCCAGCAGCCCAAGAGCGGGGGCCCAAGAGACCCAGTACTTC.

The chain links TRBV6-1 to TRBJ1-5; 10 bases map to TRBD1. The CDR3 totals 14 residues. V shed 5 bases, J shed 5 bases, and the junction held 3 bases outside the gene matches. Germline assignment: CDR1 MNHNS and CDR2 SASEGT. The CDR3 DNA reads TGTGCCAGCAGTTGGGGGACAGGGGATCAGCCCCAGCATTTT. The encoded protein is CASSWGTGDQPQHF.

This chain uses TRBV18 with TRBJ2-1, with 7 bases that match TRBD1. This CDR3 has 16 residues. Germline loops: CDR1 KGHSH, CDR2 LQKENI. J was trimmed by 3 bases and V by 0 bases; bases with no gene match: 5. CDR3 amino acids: CASSPPDRSHYNEQFF. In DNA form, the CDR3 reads TGTGCCAGCTCACCACCGGACAGGAGTCACTACAATGAGCAGTTCTTC.

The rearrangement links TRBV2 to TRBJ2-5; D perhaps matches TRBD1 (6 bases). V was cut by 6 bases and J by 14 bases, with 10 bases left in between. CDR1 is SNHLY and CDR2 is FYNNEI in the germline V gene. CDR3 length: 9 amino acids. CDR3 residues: CASSPGHYF. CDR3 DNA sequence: TGTGCCAGCAGCCCGGGACATTACTTC.

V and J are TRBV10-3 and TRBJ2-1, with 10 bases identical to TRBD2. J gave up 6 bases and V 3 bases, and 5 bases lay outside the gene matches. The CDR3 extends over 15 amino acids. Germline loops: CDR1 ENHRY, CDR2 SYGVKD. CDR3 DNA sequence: TGTGCCATCAGTGACCCAGCGGGGGGGCTCAATGAGCAGTTCTTC. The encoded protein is CAISDPAGGLNEQFF.

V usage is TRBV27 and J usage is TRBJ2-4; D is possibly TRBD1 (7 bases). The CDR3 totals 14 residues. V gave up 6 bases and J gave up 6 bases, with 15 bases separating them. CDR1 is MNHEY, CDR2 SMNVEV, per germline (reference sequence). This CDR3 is CASSQAGGGNIQYF. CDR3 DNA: TGTGCCAGCAGCCAAGCAGGGGGAGGAAACATTCAGTACTTC.

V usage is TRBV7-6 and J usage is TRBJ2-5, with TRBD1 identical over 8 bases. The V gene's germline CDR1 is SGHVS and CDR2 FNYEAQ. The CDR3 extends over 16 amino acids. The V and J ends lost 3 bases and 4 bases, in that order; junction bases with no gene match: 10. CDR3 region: CASSFFVRGQGETQYF. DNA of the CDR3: TGTGCCAGCAGCTTTTTCGTCAGGGGGCAAGGAGAGACCCAGTACTTC.

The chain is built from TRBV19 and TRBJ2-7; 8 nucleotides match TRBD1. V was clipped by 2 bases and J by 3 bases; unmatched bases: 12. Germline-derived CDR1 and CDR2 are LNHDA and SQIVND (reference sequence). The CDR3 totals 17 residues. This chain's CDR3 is CASSINHRTGPVYEQYF. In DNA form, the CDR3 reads TGTGCCAGTAGTATAAACCACCGGACAGGGCCTGTCTACGAGCAGTACTTC. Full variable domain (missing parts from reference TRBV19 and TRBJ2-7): DGGITQSPKYLFRKEGQNVTLSCEQNLNHDAMYWYRQDPGQGLRLIYYSQIVNDFQKGDIAEGYSVSREKKESFPLTVTSAQKNPTAFYLCASSINHRTGPVYEQYFGPGTRLTVT.

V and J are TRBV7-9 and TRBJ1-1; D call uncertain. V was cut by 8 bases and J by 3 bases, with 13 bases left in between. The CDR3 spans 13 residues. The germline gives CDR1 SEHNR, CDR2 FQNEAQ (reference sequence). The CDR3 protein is CASLGWEYTEAFF. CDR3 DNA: TGTGCCAGCTTGGGTTGGGAGTACACTGAAGCTTTCTTT.

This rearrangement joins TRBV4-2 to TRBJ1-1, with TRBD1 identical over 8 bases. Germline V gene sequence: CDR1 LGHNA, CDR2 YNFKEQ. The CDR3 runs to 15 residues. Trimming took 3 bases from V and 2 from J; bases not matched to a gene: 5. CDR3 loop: CASSQTGDGNTEAFF. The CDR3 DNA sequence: TGTGCCAGCAGCCAGACAGGGGATGGCAACACTGAAGCTTTCTTT.

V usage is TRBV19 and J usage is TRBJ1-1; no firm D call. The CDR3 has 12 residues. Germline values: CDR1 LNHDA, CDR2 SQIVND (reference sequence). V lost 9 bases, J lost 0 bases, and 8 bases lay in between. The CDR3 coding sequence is TGTGCCAGCGGGAACATGAACACTGAAGCTTTCTTT. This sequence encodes CASGNMNTEAFF. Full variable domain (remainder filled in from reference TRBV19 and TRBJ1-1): DGGITQSPKYLFRKEGQNVTLSCEQNLNHDAMYWYRQDPGQGLRLIYYSQIVNDFQKGDIAEGYSVSREKKESFPLTVTSAQKNPTAFYLCASGNMNTEAFFGQGTRLTVV.

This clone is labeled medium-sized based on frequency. In DNA, the CDR3 is TGTGCCAGCAGTTCAGTGGAGGGCACTGAAGCTTTCTTT. Protein: CASSSVEGTEAFF. The J gene is TRBJ1-1, the V gene TRBV6-5; D is unresolved. Germline lookup yields CDR1 MNHEY and CDR2 SVGAGI. The CDR3 spans 13 residues. V was pared by 4 bases and J by 4 bases, with 10 bases between.

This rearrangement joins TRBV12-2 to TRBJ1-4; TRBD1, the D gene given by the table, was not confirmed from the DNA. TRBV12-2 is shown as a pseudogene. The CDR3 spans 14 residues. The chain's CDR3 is CASRTGTGNEKLFF. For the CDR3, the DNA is TGTGCAAGTCGAACCGGGACAGGGAATGAAAAACTGTTTTTT.

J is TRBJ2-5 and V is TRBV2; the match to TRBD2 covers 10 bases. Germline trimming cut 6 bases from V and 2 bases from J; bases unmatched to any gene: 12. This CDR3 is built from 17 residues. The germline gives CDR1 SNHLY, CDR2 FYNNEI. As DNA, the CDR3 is TGTGCCAGCAGCGGACATACTAGCGGGGACCAACAAGAGACCCAGTACTTC. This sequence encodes CASSGHTSGDQQETQYF.

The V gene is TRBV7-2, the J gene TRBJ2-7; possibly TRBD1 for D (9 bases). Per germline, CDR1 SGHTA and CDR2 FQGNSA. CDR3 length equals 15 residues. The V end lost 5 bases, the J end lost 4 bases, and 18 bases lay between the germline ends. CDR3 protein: CASSRTGGGRYEQYF. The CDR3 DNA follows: TGTGCCAGCAGCCGCACAGGGGGCGGGAGGTACGAGCAGTACTTC.

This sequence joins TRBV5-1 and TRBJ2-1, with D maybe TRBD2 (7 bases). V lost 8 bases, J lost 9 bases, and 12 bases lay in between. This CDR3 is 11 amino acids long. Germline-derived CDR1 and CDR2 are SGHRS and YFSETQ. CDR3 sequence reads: CARRGGTEQFF. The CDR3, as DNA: TGCGCCAGAAGGGGGGGGACTGAGCAGTTCTTC.

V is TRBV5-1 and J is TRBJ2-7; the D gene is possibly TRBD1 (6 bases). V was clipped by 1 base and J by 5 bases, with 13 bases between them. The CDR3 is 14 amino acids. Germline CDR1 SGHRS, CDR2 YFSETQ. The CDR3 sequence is CASSLTGLIDEQYF. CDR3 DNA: TGCGCCAGCAGCTTGACAGGGTTGATCGACGAGCAGTACTTC.

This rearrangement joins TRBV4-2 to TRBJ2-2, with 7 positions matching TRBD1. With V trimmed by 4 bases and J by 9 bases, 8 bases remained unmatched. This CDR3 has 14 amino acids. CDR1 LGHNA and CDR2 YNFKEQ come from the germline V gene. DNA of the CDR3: TGTGCCAGCAGCCTGGGGACAGATCTCCGGGAGCTGTTTTTT. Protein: CASSLGTDLRELFF.

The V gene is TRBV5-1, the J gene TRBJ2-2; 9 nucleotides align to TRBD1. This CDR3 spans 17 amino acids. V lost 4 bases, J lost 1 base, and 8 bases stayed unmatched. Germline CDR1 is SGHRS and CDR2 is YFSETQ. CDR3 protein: CASSVAKTGGNTGELFF. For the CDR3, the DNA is TGCGCCAGCAGCGTGGCCAAGACAGGGGGGAACACCGGGGAGCTGTTTTTT.

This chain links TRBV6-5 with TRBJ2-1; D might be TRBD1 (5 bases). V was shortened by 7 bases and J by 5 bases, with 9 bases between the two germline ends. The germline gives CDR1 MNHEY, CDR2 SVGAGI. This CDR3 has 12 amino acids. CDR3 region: CASTDSDNEQFF. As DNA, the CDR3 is TGTGCCAGCACCGACAGCGACAATGAGCAGTTCTTC.

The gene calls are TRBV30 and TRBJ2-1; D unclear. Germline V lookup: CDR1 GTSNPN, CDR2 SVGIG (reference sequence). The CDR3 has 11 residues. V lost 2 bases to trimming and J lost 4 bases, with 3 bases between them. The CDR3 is CAWSPYNEQFF. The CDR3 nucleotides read TGTGCCTGGAGTCCTTACAATGAGCAGTTCTTC.

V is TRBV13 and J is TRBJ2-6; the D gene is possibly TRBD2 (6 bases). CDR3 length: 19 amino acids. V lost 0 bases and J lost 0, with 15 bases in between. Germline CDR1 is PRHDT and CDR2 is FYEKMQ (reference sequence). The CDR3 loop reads CASSLGAGGSFSGANVLTF. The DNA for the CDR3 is TGTGCCAGCAGCTTAGGAGCCGGGGGATCATTCTCTGGGGCCAACGTCCTGACTTTC.

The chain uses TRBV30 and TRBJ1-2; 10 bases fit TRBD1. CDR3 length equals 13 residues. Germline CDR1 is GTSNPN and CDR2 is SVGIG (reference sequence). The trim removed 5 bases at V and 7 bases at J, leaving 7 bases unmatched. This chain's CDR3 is CAWSSTGGGGYTF. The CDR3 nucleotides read TGTGCCTGGTCCTCGACAGGGGGCGGTGGCTACACCTTC.

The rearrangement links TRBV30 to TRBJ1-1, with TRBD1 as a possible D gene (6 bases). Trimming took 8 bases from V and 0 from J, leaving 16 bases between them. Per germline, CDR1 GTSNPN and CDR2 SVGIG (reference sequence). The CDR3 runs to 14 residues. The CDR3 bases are TGTGCCATACAGGGAACTGTGCTGAACACTGAAGCTTTCTTT. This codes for CAIQGTVLNTEAFF.

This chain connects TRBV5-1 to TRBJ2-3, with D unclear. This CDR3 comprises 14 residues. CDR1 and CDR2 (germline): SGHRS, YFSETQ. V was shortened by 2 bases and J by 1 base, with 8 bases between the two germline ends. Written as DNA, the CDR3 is TGCGCCAGCAGCTTTTCTACAGGCACAGATACGCAGTATTTT. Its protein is CASSFSTGTDTQYF.